This T cell receptor beta chain originates from a study of T cell changes during pregnancy in multiple sclerosis. Sequenced by immunoSEQ multiplex PCR; TCRdb stores in-frame clones only, minus some. The repertoire holds around 34,000 clones, with 90% as singletons. Germline V gives CDR1 MDHEN, CDR2 SYDVKM. The CDR3 totals 15 residues. V was clipped by 3 bases and J by 8 bases; unmatched bases: 9. Specimen: CD4+ T cells from peripheral blood mononuclear cells, collected in the second trimester of pregnancy. V is TRBV28 and J is TRBJ2-1; 8 bases fit TRBD2. This TCR derives from a female donor with multiple sclerosis, enrolled in a pregnancy study. The CDR3 here is CASSFANGRVDEQFF. DNA of the CDR3: TGTGCCAGCAGTTTCGCCAACGGGAGGGTCGATGAGCAGTTCTTC.